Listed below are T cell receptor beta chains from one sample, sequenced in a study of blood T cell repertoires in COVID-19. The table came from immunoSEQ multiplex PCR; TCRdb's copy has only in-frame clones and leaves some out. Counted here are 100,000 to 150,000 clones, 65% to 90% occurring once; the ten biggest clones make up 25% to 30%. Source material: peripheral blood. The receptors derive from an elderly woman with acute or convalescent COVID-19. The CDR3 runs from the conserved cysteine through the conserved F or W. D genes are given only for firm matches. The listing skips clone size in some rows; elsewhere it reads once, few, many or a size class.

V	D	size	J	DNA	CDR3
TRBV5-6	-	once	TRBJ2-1	TGTGCCAGCAGCCCGCTAGTCACTAACAATGAGCAGTTCTTC	CASSPLVTNNEQFF
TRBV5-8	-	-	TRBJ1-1	TGTGCCAGCAGCTTGAGGGGTTTATTCACTGAAGCTTTCTTT	CASSLRGLFTEAFF
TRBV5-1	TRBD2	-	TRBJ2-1	TGCGCCAGCTGTCCCACTAGCGGGGGGTCTAGCTCCTACAATGAGCAGTTCTTC	CASCPTSGGSSSYNEQFF
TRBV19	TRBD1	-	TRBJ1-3	TGTGCCAGTAGTTTCCGGGACAGGGGAAACACCATATATTTT	CASSFRDRGNTIYF
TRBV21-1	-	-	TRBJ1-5	TGTGCCAGCAGCAAAGAGGAGGGCAATCAGCCCCAGCATTTT	CASSKEEGNQPQHF
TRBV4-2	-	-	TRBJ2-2	TGTGCCAGCAGCGCCCGGACGGGAAACACCGGGGAGCTGTTTTTT	CASSARTGNTGELFF
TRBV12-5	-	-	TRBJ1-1	TGTGCTAGTCGAGTTCGGACAGAGGAAGCTTTCTTT	CASRVRTEEAFF
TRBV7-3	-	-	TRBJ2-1	TGTGCCAGCAGCTTAATGTGGGGCCGGGGGGAGCAGTTCTTC	CASSLMWGRGEQFF
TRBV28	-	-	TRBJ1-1	TGTGCCAGCAGTTCGACAACCTCTTCTGAAGCTTTCTTT	CASSSTTSSEAFF
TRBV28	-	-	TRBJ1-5	TGTGCCAGCAGTTTCCGGGTGGTTGGCAATCAGCCCCAGCATTTT	CASSFRVVGNQPQHF
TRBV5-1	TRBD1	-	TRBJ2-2	TGCGCCAGCAGAGTGGGACAGCCGAACACCGGGGAGCTGTTTTTT	CASRVGQPNTGELFF
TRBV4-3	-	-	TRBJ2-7	TGCGCCAGCAGCCGCCGACAGGAACCCACCTACGAGCAGTACTTC	CASSRRQEPTYEQYF
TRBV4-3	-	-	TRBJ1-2	TGCGCCAGCAGCCAAGGTTTGGCCTTCTATGGCTACACCTTC	CASSQGLAFYGYTF
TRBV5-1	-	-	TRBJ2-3	TGCGCCAGCAGCTCCCCTAGGGGCCCAGGGACAGATACGCAGTATTTT	CASSSPRGPGTDTQYF
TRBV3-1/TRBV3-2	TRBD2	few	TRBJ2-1	TGTGCCAGCAGCCTACTAAGCGGGGGGACCAATGAGCAGTTCTTC	CASSLLSGGTNEQFF
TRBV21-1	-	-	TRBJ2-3	TGTGCCAGCAGCAAAAGCGGTAGCGGGGCAGAATACTGCACAGATACGCAGTATTTT	CASSKSGSGAEYCTDTQYF
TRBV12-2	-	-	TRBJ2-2	TGTGCAAGTCGCTTAGCGCTAGCGGGGAACACCGGGGAGCTGTTTTTT	CASRLALAGNTGELFF
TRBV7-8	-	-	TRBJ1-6	TGTGCCAGCAGCTTAGTGGGAGGTAGCTCCTATAATTCACCCCTCCACTTT	CASSLVGGSSYNSPLHF
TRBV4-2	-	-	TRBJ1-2	TGTGCCAGCAGCCAACGGGGGGAAGTCTACACCTTC	CASSQRGEVYTF
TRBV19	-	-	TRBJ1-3	TGTGCCAGTAGTAACGGCAGGGTATCCGGAAACACCATATATTTT	CASSNGRVSGNTIYF
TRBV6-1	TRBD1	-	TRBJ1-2	TGTGCCAGCAGTGAATGGGACAGGGGGACTAACTATGGCTACACCTTC	CASSEWDRGTNYGYTF
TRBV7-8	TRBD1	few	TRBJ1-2	TGTGCCAGCAGAGGAGACCGGGACAGAGTTAACTATGGCTACACCTTC	CASRGDRDRVNYGYTF
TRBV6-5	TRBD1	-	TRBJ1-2	TGTGCCAGCAGTTCGCGACAGGGTATTGGCTACACCTTC	CASSSRQGIGYTF
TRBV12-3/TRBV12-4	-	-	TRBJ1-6	TGTGCCAGCAGGGACAATAATTCACCCCTCCACTTT	CASRDNNSPLHF
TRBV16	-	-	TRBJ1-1	TGTGCCAGCAGCCAATTTAGGCCACAGCACGGCACTGAAGCTTTCTTT	CASSQFRPQHGTEAFF
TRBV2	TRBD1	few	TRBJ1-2	TGTGCCAGCAGTGCAGGGGGCGGGGGCTACACCTTC	CASSAGGGGYTF
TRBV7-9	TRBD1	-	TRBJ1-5	TGTGCCAGCAGCAGCAACAGGGGCGGGCAGCCCCAGCATTTT	CASSSNRGGQPQHF
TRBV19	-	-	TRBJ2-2	TGTGCCAGTAGCATTGGAGGGTGGCGGGCCGGGGAGCTGTTTTTT	CASSIGGWRAGELFF
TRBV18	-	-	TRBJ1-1	TGTGCCAGCTCACGGGAGCCGGGCGGCAACACTGAAGCTTTCTTT	CASSREPGGNTEAFF
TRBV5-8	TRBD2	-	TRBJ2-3	TGTGCCAGCAGCGAGGTGGTGACTAGCGGGGGAAACACAGATACGCAGTATTTT	CASSEVVTSGGNTDTQYF
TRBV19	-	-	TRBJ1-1	TGTGCCAGTAGTCGACAGTTTAGTATGAACACTGAAGCTTTCTTT	CASSRQFSMNTEAFF
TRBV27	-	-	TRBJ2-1	TGTGCCTCGTTGGGAGAGGGAAGGAATGAGCAGTTCTTC	CASLGEGRNEQFF
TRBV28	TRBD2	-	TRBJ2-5	TGTGCCAGCGTGGGATCTCTAGCGGGGGGATACCAAGAGACCCAGTACTTC	CASVGSLAGGYQETQYF
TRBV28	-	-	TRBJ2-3	TGTGCCAGCTCCCCGGCGGACACAGATACGCAGTATTTT	CASSPADTDTQYF
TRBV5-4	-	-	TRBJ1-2	TGTGCCAGCAGCCAACAGGGCTACTATGGCTACACCTTC	CASSQQGYYGYTF
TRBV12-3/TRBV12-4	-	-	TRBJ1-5	TGTGCCAGCAGTATTGACAGGAATCAGCCCCAGCATTTT	CASSIDRNQPQHF
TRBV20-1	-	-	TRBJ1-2	TGCAGTGCTAGTGAAGGAGCAACTATTAGCTACACCTTC	CSASEGATISYTF
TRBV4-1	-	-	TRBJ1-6	TGCGCCAGCACCGACAGTAGAAGCTCCTATAATTCACCCCTCCACTTT	CASTDSRSSYNSPLHF
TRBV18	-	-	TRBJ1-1	TGTGCCAGCTCACCACCGGGCAGGAACACTGAAGCTTTCTTT	CASSPPGRNTEAFF
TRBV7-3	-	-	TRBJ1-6	TGTGCCAGCAGCTTACTGGCGGGCCGCCGCCTCCACTTT	CASSLLAGRRLHF
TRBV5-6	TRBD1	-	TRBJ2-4	TGTGCCAGCAGCCACGGACAGGATCTAGCCAAAAACATTCAGTACTTC	CASSHGQDLAKNIQYF
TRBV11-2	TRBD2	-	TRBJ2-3	TGTGCCAGCAGCTTAGTAGCGGGGGTTAGTACGCAGTATTTT	CASSLVAGVSTQYF
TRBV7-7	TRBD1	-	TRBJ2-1	TGTGCTAGCAGCTCAGACAGGGGCCTTAGCTCCTACAATGAGCAGTTCTTC	CASSSDRGLSSYNEQFF
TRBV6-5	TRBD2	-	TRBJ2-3	TGTGCCAGCAGTTACATAGCGGGGGACCTCACAGATACGCAGTATTTT	CASSYIAGDLTDTQYF
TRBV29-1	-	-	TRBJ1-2	TGCAGCGTTGAGCCCGGGTCAAAGGGCTACACCTTC	CSVEPGSKGYTF
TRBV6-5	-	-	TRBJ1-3	TGTGCCAGCAGTTACTCGTCCCGCTACTCTGGAAACACCATATATTTT	CASSYSSRYSGNTIYF